Below, one TCR beta chain is given with its context. Researchers ran the PCR with 60 Vbeta and 13 Jbeta primers. Clones were read by immunoSEQ multiplex PCR, and TCRdb kept only the in-frame ones, dropping some. The sample totals 50,000 to 60,000 clones. The sample comes from a study of cytomegalovirus exposure and HLA in healthy donors. CDR1 MNHEY and CDR2 SVGAGI come from the germline V gene. The CDR3 runs to 14 residues. The V end was cut by 6 bases, the J end by 6 bases, with 15 bases between. Sequenced: PBMCs. The sequence was obtained from a woman between 45 and 65 years old in good health and CMV-seropositive. The chain couples TRBV6-5 to TRBJ2-1; D perhaps matches TRBD1 (6 bases). The CDR3 spells CASRIQGVFNEQFF. The CDR3 coding sequence is TGTGCCAGCAGAATACAGGGAGTCTTCAATGAGCAGTTCTTC.